Listed below are T cell receptor beta chains from one sample, sequenced in a study of T cell repertoires in cytomegalovirus infection. Their antigen targets remain unknown. Using its own MiXCR run on the reads, TCRdb lists one record per CDR3 protein. The sample includes hundreds of thousands of distinct CDR3 sequences, about two fifths of them seen just once. The sequencing here drew on cultured PBMCs, taken from culture after CMV antigen stimulation. The receptors were sampled from a human donor in good health (CMV status not recorded). Some clones in this sample may be carry-over from other donors' samples. CDR3s include the opening cysteine and the closing phenylalanine or tryptophan. Fields, in order: CDR3 length, V gene, D gene, clone size, J gene, CDR3 DNA, CDR3 protein. D genes are given only for firm matches. Where a row states a size, it is once, few, many or the class of an expanded clone; other rows omit it.

14	TRBV7-2	TRBD1	.	TRBJ2-5	TGTGCCAGCAGCTTATCGGGACAGAGAGAGACCCAGTACTTC	CASSLSGQRETQYF
13	TRBV6-1	.	.	TRBJ1-5	TGTGCCAGCAGTGATTGGAACAATCAGCCCCAGCATTTT	CASSDWNNQPQHF
15	TRBV11-2	.	.	TRBJ2-5	TGTGCCAGCAGCTTAGCTGGGGGGGCGAGGGAGACCCAGTACTTC	CASSLAGGARETQYF
15	TRBV5-1	TRBD2	.	TRBJ2-5	TGCGCCAGCAGGCCCACCACACGGGGGGAAGAGACCCAGTACTTC	CASRPTTRGEETQYF
17	TRBV7-8	.	few	TRBJ1-6	TGTGCCAGCAGCTTAGCCGGGCGCGGTGGGTATAATTCACCCCTCCACTTT	CASSLAGRGGYNSPLHF
17	TRBV7-2	TRBD2	many	TRBJ2-2	TGTGCCAGCAGCGCGTCTAGCGGGGGATGGGATACCGGGGAGCTGTTTTTT	CASSASSGGWDTGELFF
15	TRBV6-8	TRBD2	.	TRBJ2-5	TGTGCCAGCAGTTACGGGGCTAGCGGCAGGGAGACCCAGTACTTC	CASSYGASGRETQYF
11	TRBV12-3/TRBV12-4	.	.	TRBJ1-5	TGTGCCAGCAGTCCGGGCGGGCCCCAGCATTTT	CASSPGGPQHF
15	TRBV15	.	.	TRBJ2-7	TGTGCCACCAGCAGATATTCGGGGGGCGCGTACGAGCAGTACTTC	CATSRYSGGAYEQYF
14	TRBV4-1	.	.	TRBJ2-7	TGCGCCAGCAGCCCGGGGATCATGGTGGAGGAGCAGTACTTC	CASSPGIMVEEQYF
14	TRBV15	.	.	TRBJ2-7	TGTGCCACCAGCAGAGGCCCTAAGGGGTACGAGCAGTACTTC	CATSRGPKGYEQYF
13	TRBV20-1	.	few	TRBJ1-6	TGCAGTGCTAGGGTCCTAGGAGATTCACCCCTCCACTTT	CSARVLGDSPLHF
17	TRBV6-6	TRBD2	once	TRBJ2-7	TGTGCCAGCATGGGCCCGGGAGGGGCGGGAGGGTCCGACGAGCAGTACTTC	CASMGPGGAGGSDEQYF
14	TRBV3-1	.	.	TRBJ2-3	TGTGCCAGCAGCCTGCCGGGGGCCGGAGATACGCAGTATTTT	CASSLPGAGDTQYF
21	TRBV14	TRBD2	.	TRBJ2-7	TGTGCCAGCAGCCAAGATAAGTTACCCCCCCCCAGCGGGAGGACCCCCAACGAGCAGTACTTC	CASSQDKLPPPSGRTPNEQYF
14	TRBV10-3	TRBD2	few	TRBJ2-1	TGTGCCATTCGACTAGATGTTAGCGGGGCTGAGCAGTTCTTC	CAIRLDVSGAEQFF
18	TRBV4-1	TRBD2	.	TRBJ2-1	TGCGCCAGCAGCCAAGTGTTTAGCGGGGGGGTCCCCTACAATGAGCAGTTCTTC	CASSQVFSGGVPYNEQFF
14	TRBV7-2	.	few	TRBJ1-1	TGTGCCAGCAGTCCATCCCCAGGGAGAACTGAAGCTTTCTTT	CASSPSPGRTEAFF
13	TRBV9	.	few	TRBJ1-1	TGTGCCAGCAGCGTGGCCGTGAACACTGAAGCTTTCTTT	CASSVAVNTEAFF
14	TRBV7-2	.	.	TRBJ2-7	TGTGCCAGCAGCCTCCGTAGGAGCTCCTACGAGCAGTACTTC	CASSLRRSSYEQYF
15	TRBV2	.	.	TRBJ2-3	TGTGCCAGCAGTGAAGAGGAGGCTGGAACAGATACGCAGTATTTT	CASSEEEAGTDTQYF
16	TRBV5-6	TRBD2	once	TRBJ2-1	TGTGCCAGCAGTTCCGGGACTAGTGGGAGGGGCAATGAGCAGTTCTTC	CASSSGTSGRGNEQFF
16	TRBV28	.	once	TRBJ1-3	TGTGCCAGCAGCTTAGGGACCGGACAGATTGGAAACACCATATATTTT	CASSLGTGQIGNTIYF
16	TRBV5-4	TRBD1	.	TRBJ2-7	TGTGCCAGCAGCACGGACCGAGGACAGGGGCCCTACGAGCAGTACTTC	CASSTDRGQGPYEQYF
19	TRBV4-3	TRBD2	.	TRBJ2-2	TGCGCCAGCAGCCGGGACCTTACTCGGGCTAGCGGGAGGTCTGGGGAGCTGTTTTTT	CASSRDLTRASGRSGELFF
13	TRBV29-1	.	.	TRBJ1-1	TGCAGCGTTGACCCCGCCAAGGGAACTGAAGCTTTCTTT	CSVDPAKGTEAFF
14	TRBV7-6	.	.	TRBJ2-7	TGTGCCAGCAGCTCAGACTTGAAACCCTACGAGCAGTACTTC	CASSSDLKPYEQYF
14	TRBV12-3/TRBV12-4	TRBD1	.	TRBJ2-7	TGTGCCAGCAGTTGGGACAGGTCCTCCTACGAGCAGTACTTC	CASSWDRSSYEQYF
12	TRBV10-3	.	.	TRBJ1-3	TGTGCCATCACCGGGACTGGAAACACCATATATTTT	CAITGTGNTIYF
15	TRBV7-8	TRBD2	.	TRBJ2-1	TGTGCCAGCAGCCGGCGGACTAGGACCTACAATGAGCAGTTCTTC	CASSRRTRTYNEQFF
15	TRBV12-3/TRBV12-4	TRBD1	.	TRBJ2-3	TGTGCCAGCAGTTTAAACAGGGGCTGGGCAGATACGCAGTATTTT	CASSLNRGWADTQYF
16	TRBV7-2	TRBD1	few	TRBJ1-5	TGTGCCAGCAGCTTAGGGTCAGGGGGTAGCAATCAGCCCCAGCATTTT	CASSLGSGGSNQPQHF
14	TRBV5-1	.	.	TRBJ1-6	TGCGCCAGCAGCCAAGGGGAGTCAACTTCACCCCTCCACTTT	CASSQGESTSPLHF
16	TRBV19	TRBD1	.	TRBJ2-2	TGTGCCAGCATACCAACCGGGACAGGGGTTTTAGGGGAGCTGTTTTTT	CASIPTGTGVLGELFF
19	TRBV7-8	TRBD1	many	TRBJ1-2	TGTGCCAGCAGCTTAAAACCCTCAGGGTCAGGGGGCGGATATCGTGGCTACACCTTC	CASSLKPSGSGGGYRGYTF
14	TRBV3-1	.	once	TRBJ2-7	TGTGCCAGCAGCTCAACGGAGGGGAGTCACGAGCAGTACTTC	CASSSTEGSHEQYF
15	TRBV7-6	.	many	TRBJ1-1	TGTGCCAGCAGCTCCATAAGCGCCCAGAACACTGAAGCTTTCTTT	CASSSISAQNTEAFF
14	TRBV7-2	TRBD1	few	TRBJ1-4	TGTGCCAGCAGCGCCAGGGGGCTTAAGGAAAAACTGTTTTTT	CASSARGLKEKLFF
14	TRBV7-2	.	many	TRBJ2-1	TGTGCCAGCAGCCCCCCCCGCCCCGCGAATGAGCAGTTCTTC	CASSPPRPANEQFF
15	TRBV7-2	TRBD1	.	TRBJ1-2	TGTGCCAGCAGCTTAGGGACAGGGGGAACCTATGGCTACACCTTC	CASSLGTGGTYGYTF
13	TRBV5-3	.	.	TRBJ2-1	TGTGCCAGCAGCTTGGGAATCAACAATGAGCAGTTCTTC	CASSLGINNEQFF
13	TRBV12-3/TRBV12-4	TRBD1	few	TRBJ2-5	TGTGCCAGCAGGAGGGACAGACAAGAGACCCAGTACTTC	CASRRDRQETQYF
18	TRBV6-6	.	.	TRBJ2-7	TGTGCCAGCAGTGATTTAGCCGGGGGTGGTCACAAATCCTACGAGCAGTACTTC	CASSDLAGGGHKSYEQYF
13	TRBV12-3/TRBV12-4	.	.	TRBJ2-1	TGTGCCAGCAGTTTAGAAACGGGCGGAGAGCAGTTCTTC	CASSLETGGEQFF
19	TRBV7-8	TRBD2	many	TRBJ2-2	TGTGCCAGCAGCCCAAAATGGGGTAGCGGGAGATGGAACACCGGGGAGCTGTTTTTT	CASSPKWGSGRWNTGELFF
13	TRBV28	TRBD1	.	TRBJ1-2	TGTGCCAGCAATCCGGGACAGGGAGGTGGCTACACCTTC	CASNPGQGGGYTF
14	TRBV7-6	TRBD1	.	TRBJ2-1	TGTGCCAGCAGCACCGGGACAGCTTGGGATGAGCAGTTCTTC	CASSTGTAWDEQFF
13	TRBV25-1	.	.	TRBJ1-5	TGTGCCAGCAGTGGGCCCGCTGATCAGCCCCAGCATTTT	CASSGPADQPQHF
16	TRBV7-8	TRBD1	.	TRBJ1-6	TGTGCCAGCAGGCGGGGTGGGCAGGGGGCAAATTCACCCCTCCACTTT	CASRRGGQGANSPLHF
15	TRBV5-5	.	once	TRBJ2-5	TGTGCCAGCAGCTTCGGCGAGCCACGCTCGTGGACCCAGTACTTC	CASSFGEPRSWTQYF